This T cell receptor beta chain was sequenced in a study of blood T cell repertoires in COVID-19. Looking at the study overall: Acute and convalescent COVID-19 specimens originated in the United States, Italy and Spain. Sample material is recorded as cDNA or gDNA derived from T cells, B-cell-depleted T cells, or PBMCs.

Authors' processing steps: Cell counts per sample came from amplifying reference gene primers. The protocol was immunoSEQ multiplex PCR, while the TCRdb copy is restricted to in-frame clones and leaves out a portion. V and J calls and clone size are copied from that table; D and trimming were computed from the DNA. This sample has 85,000 to 120,000 clones, with about 70% found just once. Details on this clone: Within the sample, other DNA sequences also encode this same CDR3.

The sequenced sample consisted of peripheral blood. The source of this sequence is a human donor with acute or convalescent COVID-19. The donor label of this sample is uncertain.

In DNA form, the CDR3 reads TGTGCCAGCAGCGTAGACAGGGGGTTTGGCTACACCTTC. This translates into CASSVDRGFGYTF. The chain has TRBV9 and TRBJ1-2, with TRBD1 matching 8 bases. Germline loops: CDR1 SGDLS, CDR2 YYNGEE. The ends lost 0 bases at V and 7 bases at J; junction bases unmatched: 2. This CDR3 spans 13 amino acids. Full variable domain (remainder filled in from reference TRBV9 and TRBJ1-2): DSGVTQTPKHLITATGQRVTLRCSPRSGDLSVYWYQQSLDQGLQFLIQYYNGEERAKGNILERFSAQQFPDLHSELNLSSLELGDSALYFCASSVDRGFGYTFGSGTRLTVV.